This T cell receptor beta chain derives from a study of cytomegalovirus exposure and HLA in healthy donors. About the study: According to later analysis, the same platform produced the approximately 130 validation and several hundred first-cohort repertoires.

Findings and caveats of the study: Specificity of three CMV-associated chains for CMV antigens was verified in vitro.

CDR3 length equals 13 residues. CDR1 LNHDA and CDR2 SQIVND come from the germline V gene (reference sequence). V was clipped by 9 bases and J by 6 bases, with 17 bases between them. Remarks on this clone: Its antigen is not known.

This table comes from immunoSEQ multiplex PCR, and its TCRdb copy is limited to in-frame clones, with some not included. The table records hundreds of thousands of clones, roughly 88% of them present only once. What was sequenced was PBMCs. The TCR sequence derives from a woman aged 25 to 39 in good health and CMV-seropositive. The chain combines TRBV19 with TRBJ1-2; D may be TRBD1 (6 bases). DNA for the CDR3: TGTGCCAGCGGACAGATCGGCATCCATGGCTACACCTTC. It yields the protein CASGQIGIHGYTF.